This T cell receptor (beta chain) appears in the sequencing data of a study of cytomegalovirus exposure and HLA in healthy donors. Comment on this clone: The antigen remains unidentified.

A multiplex PCR was run with 60 Vbeta primers and 13 Jbeta primers. Clones were read by immunoSEQ multiplex PCR, and TCRdb kept only the in-frame ones, dropping some. The sample lists 65,000 to 75,000 clones, around 67% occurring once. Study findings and constraints: Most likely, a cluster of highly shared sequence variants arose as a sequencing artifact. A previous analysis found most TCR beta V segments productive roughly 90% or roughly 30% of the time.

J lost 6 bases, V lost 5 bases, and 10 bases had no gene match. Germline V gene sequence: CDR1 SGHTA, CDR2 FQGNSA. The CDR3 contains 15 residues. The clonotype was recovered from a woman under 40 in good health and CMV-seronegative. Source material: PBMCs. The rearrangement joins TRBV7-2 to TRBJ1-1; 9 positions agree with TRBD1. The CDR3 loop reads CASSPGTGSEAEAFF. CDR3 in DNA: TGTGCCAGCAGCCCGGGGACAGGGTCGGAGGCTGAAGCTTTCTTT.